This T cell receptor beta chain was captured in a study of identical twins. TCRdb used MiXCR to reprocess the 5' RACE reads, holding one entry per CDR3 protein. The repertoire consists of approximately 700,000 distinct CDR3 sequences, with roughly 18% occurring once and the leading ten covering about an eighth. The junction had 19 bases not matched to a gene; V was cut back by 4 bases and J by 2 bases. This CDR3 is built from 20 residues. The germline V gene has CDR1 SGHDN and CDR2 FVKESK. Details on this clonotype: Its antigen is unknown.

General study points: Excess twin sharing in beta out-of-frame sequences was weaker.

Separately, the same data were catalogued under a study of T cells expressing NK-cell markers. According to that study: Seven HCMV-seropositive donors and one seronegative donor made up the eight sequenced donors. Anti-gamma-delta TCR antibody use in several experiments restricted sorting to alpha-beta TCR T cells. For a few donors, these clonotypes were likewise the leading ones in the CD3+CD56-NKG2C+ fraction.

Sequencing input: PBMCs. The clonotype comes from a woman younger than 35 in good health. The gene calls are TRBV14 and TRBJ2-3; 9 bases fit TRBD2. The CDR3 DNA reads TGTGCCAGCAGCCGAAAGCTACTAGCGGGCTCTACGGAAATCACAGATACGCAGTATTTT. It encodes CASSRKLLAGSTEITDTQYF.